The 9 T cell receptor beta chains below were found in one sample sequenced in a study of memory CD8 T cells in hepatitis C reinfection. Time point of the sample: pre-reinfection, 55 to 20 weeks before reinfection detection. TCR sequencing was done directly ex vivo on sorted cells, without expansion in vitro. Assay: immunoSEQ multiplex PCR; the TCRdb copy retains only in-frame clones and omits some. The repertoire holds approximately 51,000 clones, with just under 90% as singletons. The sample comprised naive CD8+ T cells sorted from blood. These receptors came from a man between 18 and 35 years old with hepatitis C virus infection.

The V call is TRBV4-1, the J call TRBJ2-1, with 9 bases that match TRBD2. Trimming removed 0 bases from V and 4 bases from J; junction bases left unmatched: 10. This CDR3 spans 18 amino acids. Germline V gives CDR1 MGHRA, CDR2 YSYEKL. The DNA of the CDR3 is TGCGCCAGCAGCCAAGAGGGAACTCTAGCGGGGTCATACAATGAGCAGTTCTTC. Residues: CASSQEGTLAGSYNEQFF.

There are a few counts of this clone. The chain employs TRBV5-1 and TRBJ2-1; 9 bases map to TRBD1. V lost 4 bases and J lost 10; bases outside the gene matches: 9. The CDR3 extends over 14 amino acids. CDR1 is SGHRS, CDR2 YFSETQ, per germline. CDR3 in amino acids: CASSVGQGTNEQFF. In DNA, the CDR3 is TGCGCCAGCAGCGTGGGACAGGGAACTAACGAGCAGTTCTTC.

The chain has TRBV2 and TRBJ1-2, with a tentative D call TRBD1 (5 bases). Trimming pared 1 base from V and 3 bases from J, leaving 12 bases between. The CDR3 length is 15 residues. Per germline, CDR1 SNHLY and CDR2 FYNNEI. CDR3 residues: CASSEGPDRYYGYTF. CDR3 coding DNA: TGTGCCAGCAGTGAAGGCCCCGACAGATACTATGGCTACACCTTC.

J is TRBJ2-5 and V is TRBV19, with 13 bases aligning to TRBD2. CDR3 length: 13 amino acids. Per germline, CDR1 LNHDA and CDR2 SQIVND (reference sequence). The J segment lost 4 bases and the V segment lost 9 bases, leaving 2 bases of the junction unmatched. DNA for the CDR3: TGTGCCAGCAGACTAGCGGGAGGAGAGACCCAGTACTTC. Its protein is CASRLAGGETQYF.

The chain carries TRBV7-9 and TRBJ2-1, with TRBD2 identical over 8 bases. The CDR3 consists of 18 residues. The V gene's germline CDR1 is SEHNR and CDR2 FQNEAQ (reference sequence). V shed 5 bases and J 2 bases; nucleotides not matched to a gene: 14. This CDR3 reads CASSTSQGRGRTYNEQFF. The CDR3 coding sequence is TGTGCCAGCAGCACCTCACAGGGACGCGGGAGGACCTACAATGAGCAGTTCTTC. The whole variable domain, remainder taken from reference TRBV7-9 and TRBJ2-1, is DTGVSQNPRHKITKRGQNVTFRCDPISEHNRLYWYRQTLGQGPEFLTYFQNEAQLEKSRLLSDRFSAERPKGSFSTLEIQRTEQGDSAMYLCASSTSQGRGRTYNEQFFGPGTRLTVL.

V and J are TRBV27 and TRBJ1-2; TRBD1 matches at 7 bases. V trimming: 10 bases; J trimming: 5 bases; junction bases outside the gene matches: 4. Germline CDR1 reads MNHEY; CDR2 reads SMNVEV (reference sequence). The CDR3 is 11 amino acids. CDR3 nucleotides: TGTGCCACCGGGACAGCTTATGGCTACACCTTC. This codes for CATGTAYGYTF.

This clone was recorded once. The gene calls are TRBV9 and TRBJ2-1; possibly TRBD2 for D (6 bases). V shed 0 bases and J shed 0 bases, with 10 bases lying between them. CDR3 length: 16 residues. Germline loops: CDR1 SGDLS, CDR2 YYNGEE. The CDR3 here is CASSVGRGTSYNEQFF. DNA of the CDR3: TGTGCCAGCAGCGTAGGCCGGGGGACCTCCTACAATGAGCAGTTCTTC.

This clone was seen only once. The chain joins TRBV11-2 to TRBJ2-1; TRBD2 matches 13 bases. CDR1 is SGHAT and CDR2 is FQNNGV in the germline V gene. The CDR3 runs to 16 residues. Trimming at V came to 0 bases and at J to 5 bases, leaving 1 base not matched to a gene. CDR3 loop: CASSLDGLAGDNEQFF. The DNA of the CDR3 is TGTGCCAGCAGCTTAGACGGACTAGCGGGGGACAATGAGCAGTTCTTC.

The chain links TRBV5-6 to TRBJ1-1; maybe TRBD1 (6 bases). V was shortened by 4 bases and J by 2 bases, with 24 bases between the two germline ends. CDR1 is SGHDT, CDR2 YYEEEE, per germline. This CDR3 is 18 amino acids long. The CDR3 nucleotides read TGTGCCAGCAGCCCGAGGGGGGGTCGGGGTAGAGGAAACACTGAAGCTTTCTTT. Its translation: CASSPRGGRGRGNTEAFF.